A single sample gave rise to the 14 T cell receptor beta chains below, sequenced in a study of T cell changes during pregnancy in multiple sclerosis. The protocol was immunoSEQ multiplex PCR, while the TCRdb copy is restricted to in-frame clones and leaves out a portion. The table shows about 47,000 clones, with roughly 92% occurring only once. The specimen was peripheral blood, collected in the third trimester of pregnancy. The receptor source for this set is a female donor with multiple sclerosis, enrolled in a pregnancy study.

The genes are TRBV7-3 and TRBJ2-1; 13 bases line up with TRBD2. Losses at the gene ends were 2 bases for V and 1 base for J; bases not matched to a gene: 5. The CDR3 spans 18 residues. The germline gives CDR1 SGHTA, CDR2 FQGTGA. CDR3 loop: CASSLQPGLAGSYNEQFF. DNA of the CDR3: TGTGCCAGCAGCTTACAGCCGGGACTAGCGGGATCCTACAATGAGCAGTTCTTC.

The chain employs TRBV7-2 and TRBJ2-1, with 8 bases fitting TRBD2. Trimming cost V 0 bases and J 6 bases; bases outside gene matches: 4. The CDR3 consists of 15 residues. Germline V lookup: CDR1 SGHTA, CDR2 FQGNSA. DNA for the CDR3: TGTGCCAGCAGCTTAGCCCTAAGCGGGAGCAATGAGCAGTTCTTC. Translation gives CASSLALSGSNEQFF.

The chain is built from TRBV11-3 and TRBJ2-7, with D tentatively TRBD1 (6 bases). The V gene's germline CDR1 is SGHNT and CDR2 YENEEA. The CDR3 spans 14 residues. Trimming removed 1 base at V and 3 bases at J, with 10 bases between. CDR3 DNA sequence: TGTGCCAGCAGCTTAGGCACAGGGTACTACGAGCAGTACTTC. The encoded protein is CASSLGTGYYEQYF.

This chain connects TRBV2 to TRBJ2-1; 9 nucleotides line up with TRBD2. The CDR3 is 16 amino acids. The germline V gene has CDR1 SNHLY and CDR2 FYNNEI. The V segment lost 7 bases and the J segment 0 bases; nucleotides outside the gene matches: 7. The CDR3 coding sequence is TGTGCCAGCAAACTAGCGGGCGTCAGCTCCTACAATGAGCAGTTCTTC. Translated: CASKLAGVSSYNEQFF.

The chain uses TRBV2 and TRBJ2-3; TRBD2 matches at 8 bases. The V and J ends lost 6 bases and 4 bases, in that order; junction bases with no gene match: 6. This CDR3 is 14 amino acids long. Germline CDR1 SNHLY, CDR2 FYNNEI. The CDR3, as DNA: TGTGCCAGCAGAATAGGACTAGCCGCAGATACGCAGTATTTT. Translating gives CASRIGLAADTQYF.

As DNA, the CDR3 is TGCAGCGGACTCCTAACGAACACTGAAGCTTTCTTT. Its protein product is CSGLLTNTEAFF. The chain couples TRBV29-1 to TRBJ1-1, with D unclear. The CDR3 covers 12 residues. CDR1 and CDR2 from the germline V gene are SQVTM and ANQGSEA. V was clipped by 7 bases and J by 1 base, with 10 bases between them. Based on the CDR3 plus reference TRBV29-1 and TRBJ1-1, the full variable domain is SAVISQKPSRDICQRGTSLTIQCQVDSQVTMMFWYRQQPGQSLTLIATANQGSEATYESGFVIDKFPISRPNLTFSTLTVSNMSPEDSSIYLCSGLLTNTEAFFGQGTRLTVV.

This chain joins TRBV30 and TRBJ2-7; D is perhaps TRBD2 (5 bases). The CDR3 extends over 13 amino acids. V shed 1 base and J shed 1 base, with 8 bases lying between them. The germline CDR1 and CDR2 sequences are GTSNPN and SVGIG (reference sequence). The CDR3 here is CAWSGGSSYEQYF. As DNA, the CDR3 is TGTGCCTGGAGTGGAGGGTCTTCCTACGAGCAGTACTTC.

The J gene is TRBJ2-5, the V gene TRBV5-6, with 8 bases that match TRBD2. V was pared by 1 base and J by 5 bases, with 10 bases of the junction left unmatched. The germline CDR1 and CDR2 sequences are SGHDT and YYEEEE. The CDR3 has 16 amino acids. The CDR3 DNA follows: TGTGCCAGCAGCTTGAGGACGGGAGGGCGGGAGGAGACCCAGTACTTC. This encodes CASSLRTGGREETQYF.

The V call is TRBV5-1, the J call TRBJ1-4; D is perhaps TRBD1 (5 bases). This CDR3 region has 17 residues. Germline V CDR1 and CDR2: SGHRS, YFSETQ. V shed 3 bases and J shed 0 bases, with 15 bases lying between them. The CDR3 loop reads CASSSRVIGATNEKLFF. CDR3 nucleotides: TGCGCCAGCAGCTCCCGGGTCATAGGGGCAACTAATGAAAAACTGTTTTTT. The entire variable domain, with the rest obtained from reference TRBV5-1 and TRBJ1-4, is as follows: KAGVTQTPRYLIKTRGQQVTLSCSPISGHRSVSWYQQTPGQGLQFLFEYFSETQRNKGNFPGRFSGRQFSNSRSEMNVSTLELGDSALYLCASSSRVIGATNEKLFFGSGTQLSVL.

This clone has a handful of counts. The chain recombines TRBV28 with TRBJ1-1; D is possibly TRBD1 (6 bases). The V end was cut by 3 bases, the J end by 2 bases, with 10 bases between. The length of the CDR3 is 14 residues. Germline lookup yields CDR1 MDHEN and CDR2 SYDVKM. DNA of the CDR3: TGTGCCAGCAGTTTGGACAGATCCAACACTGAAGCTTTCTTT. Its protein product is CASSLDRSNTEAFF.

The chain employs TRBV12-5 and TRBJ2-5; 8 positions agree with TRBD2. CDR3 size: 15 residues. Germline assignment: CDR1 LGHNT and CDR2 FRNRAP. Germline trimming cut 6 bases from V and 5 bases from J; bases unmatched to any gene: 11. CDR3 sequence reads: CASGLWGAGAETQYF. DNA for the CDR3: TGTGCTAGTGGCCTATGGGGAGCGGGAGCTGAGACCCAGTACTTC.

The gene calls are TRBV18 and TRBJ1-3; possible D gene TRBD1, 6 bases. Trimming took 6 bases from V and 2 from J, leaving 20 bases between them. The V gene's germline CDR1 is KGHSH and CDR2 LQKENI. This CDR3 region has 17 residues. The CDR3 DNA reads as TGTGCCAGCTCCGCCCAAACTACACAGGGCACTGGAAACACCATATATTTT. Protein product: CASSAQTTQGTGNTIYF.

This chain joins TRBV2 and TRBJ2-3; TRBD2 agrees at 9 bases. V gave up 6 bases and J gave up 2 bases; unmatched junction bases: 12. The germline V gene encodes CDR1 SNHLY and CDR2 FYNNEI. The CDR3 contains 17 residues. CDR3 protein: CASRGIIGTSLTDTQYF. The CDR3 nucleotides read TGTGCCAGCAGAGGAATAATCGGGACTAGCCTCACAGATACGCAGTATTTT.

This chain connects TRBV19 to TRBJ2-3; weak D call: TRBD2 (6 bases). The CDR3 runs 15 residues. Germline-derived CDR1 and CDR2 are LNHDA and SQIVND (reference sequence). Trimming left V 7 bases short and J 0 bases short, with 14 bases between. In DNA, the CDR3 is TGTGCCAGTACCCCTGGCGGGACCAGCACAGATACGCAGTATTTT. Protein sequence: CASTPGGTSTDTQYF.